One and the same sample provided the 11 T cell receptor beta chains below, sequenced in a study of blood T cell repertoires in COVID-19. Assay used: immunoSEQ multiplex PCR; TCRdb lists only in-frame clones, some missing. The sample carries approximately 140,000 clones, 70% to 90% recorded once. Sequencing input: PBMCs or T cells enriched from blood (not recorded which). Source of these receptors: a woman between 50 and 59 years old who had recovered from COVID-19.

The chain is built from TRBV4-2 and TRBJ2-3; 9 bases match TRBD2. Germline-derived CDR1 and CDR2 are LGHNA and YNFKEQ. The CDR3 runs 18 residues. Germline trimming cut 7 bases from V and 3 bases from J; bases unmatched to any gene: 17. The CDR3 DNA reads TGTGCCAGCAAAAGCAGCGGTAGCGGGGGTAGCGGTACAGATACGCAGTATTTT. Translated, it gives CASKSSGSGGSGTDTQYF.

This chain connects TRBV27 to TRBJ2-2, with D perhaps TRBD1 (5 bases). Trimming took off 6 bases at V and 9 bases at J, with 8 bases between the two ends. Germline values: CDR1 MNHEY, CDR2 SMNVEV (reference sequence). The CDR3 has 11 amino acids. Here the CDR3 DNA reads TGTGCCAGCAGGGTGGACAGGGAGCTGTTTTTT. Translating gives CASRVDRELFF.

The J gene is TRBJ2-5, the V gene TRBV25-1; 9 bases map to TRBD1. This CDR3 contains 16 residues. V gave up 5 bases and J gave up 7 bases; unmatched junction bases: 14. The germline CDR1 and CDR2 sequences are MGHDK and SYGVNS. This CDR3 reads CASSSTGTGRSGTQYF. The CDR3 bases are TGTGCCAGCAGTTCAACCGGGACAGGGAGGTCTGGGACCCAGTACTTC.

The chain employs TRBV5-1 and TRBJ2-4; TRBD2 agrees at 14 bases. The V segment lost 3 bases and the J segment 4 bases; nucleotides outside the gene matches: 12. Germline CDR1 is SGHRS and CDR2 is YFSETQ. There are 19 residues in the CDR3. CDR3 region: CASSWNPGLAGEEKNIQYF. As DNA, the CDR3 is TGCGCCAGCAGCTGGAATCCGGGACTAGCGGGGGAAGAAAAAAACATTCAGTACTTC.

This chain connects TRBV27 to TRBJ2-4, with unresolved D. CDR1 and CDR2 from the germline V gene are MNHEY and SMNVEV (reference sequence). Trimming cost V 0 bases and J 4 bases, with 4 bases left between them. This CDR3 has 13 residues. The CDR3 protein is CASSLSSKNIQYF. Written as DNA, the CDR3 is TGTGCCAGCAGTTTATCGTCGAAAAACATTCAGTACTTC.

The chain couples TRBV4-1 to TRBJ2-5, with TRBD1 matching 8 bases. V trimming: 2 bases; J trimming: 5 bases; junction bases outside the gene matches: 4. Germline V gene sequence: CDR1 MGHRA, CDR2 YSYEKL. The CDR3 covers 14 residues. CDR3 in DNA: TGCGCCAGCAGCCAAAACAGGGGGATGGAGACCCAGTACTTC. This encodes CASSQNRGMETQYF.

This clone has a single count. The rearrangement uses TRBV9 and TRBJ2-3, with no clear D. Germline CDR1 SGDLS, CDR2 YYNGEE. The ends were cut back, 0 bases at V and 3 bases at J, with 8 bases in the middle. The CDR3 is 14 residues long. The CDR3 DNA sequence: TGTGCCAGCAGCGTAGATCCTTCTACAGATACGCAGTATTTT. Encoded protein: CASSVDPSTDTQYF.

Only a few counts were recorded for this clone. The CDR3, as DNA: TGTGCCAGCAGTTACCGGGACAGGGATGGGTATGGCTACACCTTC. Amino acid sequence: CASSYRDRDGYGYTF. The chain recombines TRBV28 with TRBJ1-2; 9 nucleotides align to TRBD1. The CDR3 runs 15 residues. Trimming cost V 4 bases and J 5 bases; bases outside gene matches: 8. Germline V lookup: CDR1 MDHEN, CDR2 SYDVKM.

The chain couples TRBV20-1 to TRBJ1-2; D call uncertain. CDR3 length: 11 residues. Germline V CDR1 and CDR2: DFQATT, SNEGSKA (reference sequence). The germline V and J ends were trimmed by 2 bases and 3 bases, with 4 bases remaining between them. CDR3 loop: CSARPYYGYTF. For the CDR3, the DNA is TGCAGTGCTAGACCCTACTATGGCTACACCTTC.

V is TRBV12-5 and J is TRBJ2-5; TRBD1 agrees at 9 bases. Per the germline V gene, CDR1 is LGHNT and CDR2 is FRNRAP. The CDR3 has 17 amino acids. V was pared by 0 bases and J by 4 bases, with 9 bases of the junction left unmatched. CDR3 coding DNA: TGTGCTAGTGGTTTGGTCTTGGACAGGGGTTTTCGAGAGACCCAGTACTTC. Its protein product is CASGLVLDRGFRETQYF.

The gene calls are TRBV5-5 and TRBJ2-7; 9 positions match TRBD1. V lost 4 bases, J lost 2 bases, and 4 bases stayed unmatched. CDR1 is SGHKS and CDR2 is YYEKEE in the germline V gene (reference sequence). The CDR3 covers 14 residues. This chain's CDR3 is CASSRDREPYEQYF. In nucleotides, the CDR3 is TGTGCCAGCAGCCGGGACAGGGAACCCTACGAGCAGTACTTC.